A selection of T cell receptor beta chains follows, all from one sample in a study of blood T cell repertoires in COVID-19. The repertoire was sequenced with immunoSEQ multiplex PCR; TCRdb's copy has only in-frame clones and lacks some. Of 95,000 to 100,000 clones in the sample, about 90% were seen once. Sequencing input: peripheral blood. The receptors stem from a man in his fifties with acute or convalescent COVID-19. CDR3s include the opening cysteine and the closing phenylalanine or tryptophan. Fields, in order: CDR3 protein, CDR3 DNA, D gene, V gene, clone size, J gene. A D gene is named only where the DNA matches it firmly. The size field is filled for only some rows; it gives once, few, many or a size class.

CDR3: CASSLSQNQPQHF; DNA: TGTGCCAGCAGTTTAAGCCAAAATCAGCCCCAGCATTTT; D: -; V: TRBV12-3/TRBV12-4; size: -; J: TRBJ1-5
CDR3: CASSWGDGQPQHF; DNA: TGTGCCAGCAGTTGGGGAGACGGGCAGCCCCAGCATTTT; D: -; V: TRBV6-2/TRBV6-3; size: -; J: TRBJ1-5
CDR3: CASSSQGGGYQPQHF; DNA: TGTGCCAGCAGTTCCCAGGGAGGGGGTTATCAGCCCCAGCATTTT; D: -; V: TRBV28; size: -; J: TRBJ1-5
CDR3: CASSAGTGSGQPQHF; DNA: TGCGCCAGCAGTGCGGGGACAGGGAGTGGACAGCCCCAGCATTTT; D: TRBD1; V: TRBV10-2; size: -; J: TRBJ1-5
CDR3: CASRRAGQGGADTQYF; DNA: TGTGCCAGTAGGAGGGCGGGACAGGGGGGAGCAGATACGCAGTATTTT; D: TRBD1; V: TRBV19; size: -; J: TRBJ2-3
CDR3: CASSTGRGRTGELFF; DNA: TGTGCCAGCAGCACCGGCAGGGGGCGAACCGGGGAGCTGTTTTTT; D: TRBD1; V: TRBV5-5; size: -; J: TRBJ2-2
CDR3: CATSSRGENTGELFF; DNA: TGTGCCACCAGCTCTCGGGGGGAGAACACCGGGGAGCTGTTTTTT; D: TRBD2; V: TRBV15; size: -; J: TRBJ2-2
CDR3: CAIRGSLNTEAFF; DNA: TGTGCCATCAGGGGCAGCTTGAACACTGAAGCTTTCTTT; D: -; V: TRBV10-3; size: once; J: TRBJ1-1
CDR3: CASSLGMPGATGYTF; DNA: TGTGCCAGCAGCTTAGGGATGCCAGGGGCGACGGGCTACACCTTC; D: -; V: TRBV7-2; size: few; J: TRBJ1-2
CDR3: CASSSSGTGGTEAFF; DNA: TGTGCCAGTAGTTCATCCGGGACAGGGGGCACTGAAGCTTTCTTT; D: TRBD1; V: TRBV19; size: -; J: TRBJ1-1
CDR3: CASSPGLAGGTDTQYF; DNA: TGTGCCAGCAGTCCGGGACTAGCGGGGGGCACAGATACGCAGTATTTT; D: TRBD2; V: TRBV6-4; size: -; J: TRBJ2-3
CDR3: CASSSGTGTSPLHF; DNA: TGTGCCAGCAGCTCGGGGACAGGGACCTCACCCCTCCACTTT; D: TRBD1; V: TRBV7-9; size: -; J: TRBJ1-6
CDR3: CASSEGINEQFF; DNA: TGTGCCAGCAGCGAGGGAATCAATGAGCAGTTCTTC; D: -; V: TRBV7-9; size: -; J: TRBJ2-1
CDR3: CASSPSGSTEAFF; DNA: TGCGCCAGCAGCCCCTCCGGGAGCACTGAAGCTTTCTTT; D: -; V: TRBV4-1; size: -; J: TRBJ1-1
CDR3: CASSLSLTGVKEKLFF; DNA: TGTGCCAGCAGTTTATCCTTGACAGGGGTGAAGGAAAAACTGTTTTTT; D: TRBD1; V: TRBV27; size: -; J: TRBJ1-4
CDR3: CAISESGVSSYEQYF; DNA: TGTGCCATCAGTGAGTCCGGGGTTAGCTCCTACGAGCAGTACTTC; D: -; V: TRBV10-3; size: -; J: TRBJ2-7
CDR3: CASTRPGLAGLGDTQYF; DNA: TGTGCCAGCACCCGCCCGGGACTAGCGGGGTTAGGGGATACGCAGTATTTT; D: TRBD2; V: TRBV13; size: -; J: TRBJ2-3
CDR3: CASTSVASGANVLTF; DNA: TGTGCCAGTACCTCCGTGGCCTCTGGGGCCAACGTCCTGACTTTC; D: -; V: TRBV19; size: -; J: TRBJ2-6
CDR3: CASSPPDRVGYNEQFF; DNA: TGTGCCAGCAGCCCCCCGGACAGGGTTGGCTACAATGAGCAGTTCTTC; D: TRBD1; V: TRBV5-4; size: -; J: TRBJ2-1
CDR3: CASKPLGAGELFF; DNA: TGTGCCAGTAAGCCCCTGGGCGCCGGGGAGCTGTTTTTT; D: -; V: TRBV19; size: -; J: TRBJ2-2
CDR3: CAWRVITGSNSPLHF; DNA: TGTGCCTGGAGGGTTATAACAGGCTCCAATTCACCCCTCCACTTT; D: -; V: TRBV30; size: -; J: TRBJ1-6
CDR3: CASSRQGVMNTEAFF; DNA: TGTGCCAGCAGTCGACAGGGGGTGATGAACACTGAAGCTTTCTTT; D: TRBD1; V: TRBV6-2/TRBV6-3; size: -; J: TRBJ1-1
CDR3: CASSLGEVQPQHF; DNA: TGTGCCAGCAGTTTAGGCGAGGTCCAGCCCCAGCATTTT; D: -; V: TRBV12-3/TRBV12-4; size: -; J: TRBJ1-5
CDR3: CASRAGYEKLFF; DNA: TGTGCCAGCAGGGCAGGGTATGAAAAACTGTTTTTT; D: -; V: TRBV25-1; size: -; J: TRBJ1-4
CDR3: CASSLDRNQPQHF; DNA: TGTGCCAGCAGCTTAGATCGGAATCAGCCCCAGCATTTT; D: -; V: TRBV11-2; size: -; J: TRBJ1-5
CDR3: CASSHERGGAGYGYTF; DNA: TGTGCCAGCAGCCATGAGCGAGGGGGTGCCGGCTATGGCTACACCTTC; D: -; V: TRBV3-1/TRBV3-2; size: once; J: TRBJ1-2
CDR3: CASSQEGQGSYEQYF; DNA: TGTGCCAGCAGCCAAGAGGGACAGGGCTCCTACGAGCAGTACTTC; D: TRBD1; V: TRBV4-2; size: -; J: TRBJ2-7
CDR3: CASSQGDRGPYQPQHF; DNA: TGCGCCAGCAGCCAAGGTGACAGGGGGCCATATCAGCCCCAGCATTTT; D: TRBD1; V: TRBV4-1; size: -; J: TRBJ1-5
CDR3: CASGGGSSRYWNEQFF; DNA: TGTGCTAGTGGGGGAGGGAGTAGTCGGTATTGGAATGAGCAGTTCTTC; D: TRBD2; V: TRBV12-5; size: -; J: TRBJ2-1
CDR3: CASKGQGAWNEQFF; DNA: TGCGCCAGTAAGGGACAGGGGGCTTGGAATGAGCAGTTCTTC; D: TRBD1; V: TRBV5-1; size: -; J: TRBJ2-1
CDR3: CASSQLNRGSGYTF; DNA: TGTGCCAGCAGCCAACTAAACAGGGGTTCTGGCTACACCTTC; D: TRBD1; V: TRBV7-9; size: -; J: TRBJ1-2
CDR3: CASSQLDTSYEQYF; DNA: TGCGCCAGCAGCCAACTGGACACCTCCTACGAGCAGTACTTC; D: -; V: TRBV4-1; size: -; J: TRBJ2-7
CDR3: CASSEWDSRYGYTF; DNA: TGTGCCAGCAGTGAATGGGACAGCCGCTATGGCTACACCTTC; D: TRBD1; V: TRBV25-1; size: -; J: TRBJ1-2
CDR3: CASSQEDFTGELFF; DNA: TGTGCCAGCAGCCAAGAAGACTTCACCGGGGAGCTGTTTTTT; D: -; V: TRBV14; size: -; J: TRBJ2-2
CDR3: CASRSGQGLYGYTF; DNA: TGTGCCAGTAGATCGGGACAGGGGCTCTATGGCTACACCTTC; D: TRBD1; V: TRBV19; size: once; J: TRBJ1-2
CDR3: CASSQVPGRYGYTF; DNA: TGCGCCAGCAGCCAAGTCCCAGGGCGCTATGGCTACACCTTC; D: -; V: TRBV4-3; size: -; J: TRBJ1-2
CDR3: CASSPQGAANTEAFF; DNA: TGTGCCAGCAGCCCCCAAGGTGCGGCGAACACTGAAGCTTTCTTT; D: -; V: TRBV7-2; size: -; J: TRBJ1-1
CDR3: CASSLGPLAMETQYF; DNA: TGTGCCAGCAGCTTGGGCCCACTAGCGATGGAGACCCAGTACTTC; D: TRBD2; V: TRBV5-5; size: -; J: TRBJ2-5
CDR3: CASSLVIGELSSYNEQFF; DNA: TGTGCCAGCAGCTTAGTAATCGGGGAGCTTAGCTCCTACAATGAGCAGTTCTTC; D: -; V: TRBV7-9; size: -; J: TRBJ2-1
CDR3: CASSDSTTGSDSPLHF; DNA: TGTGCCAGCAGTGATAGTACGACAGGGTCAGATTCACCCCTCCACTTT; D: TRBD1; V: TRBV2; size: -; J: TRBJ1-6
CDR3: CASNELAGGTDTQYF; DNA: TGTGCCAGCAATGAACTAGCGGGGGGCACAGATACGCAGTATTTT; D: TRBD2; V: TRBV9; size: -; J: TRBJ2-3
CDR3: CASSPKTDTQYF; DNA: TGTGCCAGCAGTCCAAAAACAGATACGCAGTATTTT; D: -; V: TRBV27; size: once; J: TRBJ2-3
CDR3: CASSIKDTNRGYGYTF; DNA: TGTGCCAGCAGCATCAAGGACACCAACCGAGGCTATGGCTACACCTTC; D: -; V: TRBV11-3; size: once; J: TRBJ1-2
CDR3: CASRRGGNTEAFF; DNA: TGTGCCAGCAGACGGGGGGGGAACACTGAAGCTTTCTTT; D: -; V: TRBV7-8; size: -; J: TRBJ1-1
CDR3: CASISGGYNEQFF; DNA: TGTGCCAGCATCTCGGGGGGATACAATGAGCAGTTCTTC; D: TRBD2; V: TRBV28; size: -; J: TRBJ2-1
CDR3: CASSRDRGNSPLHF; DNA: TGTGCCAGCAGTCGGGACAGGGGTAATTCACCCCTCCACTTT; D: TRBD1; V: TRBV6-5; size: -; J: TRBJ1-6
CDR3: CASSEAASGGALEQFF; DNA: TGTGCCAGCAGTGAAGCGGCTAGCGGGGGGGCACTAGAGCAGTTCTTC; D: TRBD2; V: TRBV6-1; size: few; J: TRBJ2-1
CDR3: CASSPATSGLTDTQYF; DNA: TGTGCCAGCTCACCGGCGACTAGCGGCCTCACAGATACGCAGTATTTT; D: TRBD2; V: TRBV18; size: -; J: TRBJ2-3
CDR3: CASSQEGMAGTAEKLFF; DNA: TGCGCCAGCAGCCAAGAAGGAATGGCCGGGACTGCCGAAAAACTGTTTTTT; D: -; V: TRBV4-1; size: -; J: TRBJ1-4
CDR3: CASSFPGLAMNTEAFF; DNA: TGTGCCAGCAGTTTCCCAGGGCTTGCTATGAACACTGAAGCTTTCTTT; D: -; V: TRBV28; size: -; J: TRBJ1-1
CDR3: CASSEFAGGLSTDTQYF; DNA: TGTGCCAGCAGTGAATTTGCGGGGGGACTTAGCACAGATACGCAGTATTTT; D: TRBD2; V: TRBV25-1; size: -; J: TRBJ2-3
CDR3: CASSEYRGNVQPQHF; DNA: TGTGCCAGCAGTGAATATCGGGGGAATGTTCAGCCCCAGCATTTT; D: -; V: TRBV2; size: -; J: TRBJ1-5
CDR3: CASSEGLSWGGDTQYF; DNA: TGCGCCAGCAGTGAAGGACTTTCATGGGGAGGTGATACGCAGTATTTT; D: -; V: TRBV10-2; size: -; J: TRBJ2-3
CDR3: CASRAGRAVIDTQYF; DNA: TGTGCCAGTAGGGCCGGGAGGGCGGTCATAGATACGCAGTATTTT; D: TRBD2; V: TRBV19; size: -; J: TRBJ2-3
CDR3: CASSLPTSYEQYF; DNA: TGTGCCAGCTCACTCCCTACTTCCTACGAGCAGTACTTC; D: -; V: TRBV18; size: -; J: TRBJ2-7
CDR3: CASSLDRGPTTNEKLFF; DNA: TGTGCCAGCAGCTTGGACAGGGGGCCGACGACTAATGAAAAACTGTTTTTT; D: TRBD1; V: TRBV5-4; size: -; J: TRBJ1-4
CDR3: CATSDLQGIFLAKNIQYF; DNA: TGTGCCACCAGTGACCTCCAGGGGATTTTTTTAGCCAAAAACATTCAGTACTTC; D: -; V: TRBV24-1; size: -; J: TRBJ2-4